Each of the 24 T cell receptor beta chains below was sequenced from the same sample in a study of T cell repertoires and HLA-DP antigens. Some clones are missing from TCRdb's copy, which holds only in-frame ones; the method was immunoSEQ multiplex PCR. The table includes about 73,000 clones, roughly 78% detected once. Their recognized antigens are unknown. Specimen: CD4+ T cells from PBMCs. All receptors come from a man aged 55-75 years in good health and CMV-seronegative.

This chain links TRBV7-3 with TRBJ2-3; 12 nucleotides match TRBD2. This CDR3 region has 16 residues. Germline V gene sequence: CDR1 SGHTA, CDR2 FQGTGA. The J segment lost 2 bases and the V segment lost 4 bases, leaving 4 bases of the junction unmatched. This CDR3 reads CASSSGLAGLTDTQYF. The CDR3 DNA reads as TGTGCCAGCAGCTCAGGACTAGCGGGACTCACAGATACGCAGTATTTT.

Here the CDR3 DNA reads TGCGCCAGCAGCCCTAGACAGGGCGACGAGCAGTACTTC. Its translation is CASSPRQGDEQYF. This chain joins TRBV4-3 and TRBJ2-7; 7 nucleotides agree with TRBD1. CDR1 is LGHNA, CDR2 YSLEER, per germline. Trimming cost V 4 bases and J 5 bases; bases outside gene matches: 5. The CDR3 runs 13 residues.

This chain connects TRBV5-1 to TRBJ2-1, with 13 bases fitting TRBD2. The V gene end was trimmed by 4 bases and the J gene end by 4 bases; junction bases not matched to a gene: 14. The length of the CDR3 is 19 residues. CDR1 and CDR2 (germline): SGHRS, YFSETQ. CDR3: CASSRTSGRAPTLYNEQFF. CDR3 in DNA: TGCGCCAGCAGCCGTACTAGCGGGAGGGCCCCAACCCTTTACAATGAGCAGTTCTTC.

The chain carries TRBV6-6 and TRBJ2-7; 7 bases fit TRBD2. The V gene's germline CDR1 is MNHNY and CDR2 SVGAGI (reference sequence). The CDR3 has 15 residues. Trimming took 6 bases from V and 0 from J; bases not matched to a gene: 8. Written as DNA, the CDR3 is TGTGCCAGCAGCTCTAGCGGTGCGAGCTCCTACGAGCAGTACGTC. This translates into CASSSSGASSYEQYV.

CDR3 sequence: CASSLDSPYSGNTIYF. For the CDR3, the DNA is TGTGCCAGCAGTCTTGACAGCCCCTACTCTGGAAACACCATATATTTT. V gene TRBV2 combines with J gene TRBJ1-3; the D gene is possibly TRBD1 (5 bases). The germline gives CDR1 SNHLY, CDR2 FYNNEI. V lost 5 bases and J 0 bases, leaving 14 bases between the germline ends. CDR3 size: 16 residues.

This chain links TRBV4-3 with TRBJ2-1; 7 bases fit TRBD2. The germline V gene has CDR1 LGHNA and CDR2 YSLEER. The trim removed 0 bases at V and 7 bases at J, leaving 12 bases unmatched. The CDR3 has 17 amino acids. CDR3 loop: CASSQDVGGWTLNEQFF. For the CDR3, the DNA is TGCGCCAGCAGCCAAGATGTGGGGGGGTGGACGCTGAATGAGCAGTTCTTC.

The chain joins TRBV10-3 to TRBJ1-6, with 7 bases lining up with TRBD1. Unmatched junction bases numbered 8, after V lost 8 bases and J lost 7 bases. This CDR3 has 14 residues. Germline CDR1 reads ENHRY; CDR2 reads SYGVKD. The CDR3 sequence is CAIRQGTANSPLHF. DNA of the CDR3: TGTGCCATCCGTCAGGGGACAGCAAATTCACCCCTCCACTTT.

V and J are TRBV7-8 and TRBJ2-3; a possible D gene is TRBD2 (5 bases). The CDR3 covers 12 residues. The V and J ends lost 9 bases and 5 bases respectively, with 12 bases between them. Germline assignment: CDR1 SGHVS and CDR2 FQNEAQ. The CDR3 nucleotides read TGTGCCAGTCGGGAACGAGGAGATACGCAGTATTTT. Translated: CASRERGDTQYF.

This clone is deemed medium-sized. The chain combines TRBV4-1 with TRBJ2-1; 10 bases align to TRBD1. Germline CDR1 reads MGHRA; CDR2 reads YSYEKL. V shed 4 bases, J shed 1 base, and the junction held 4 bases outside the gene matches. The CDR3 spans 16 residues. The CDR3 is CASSPGQGGSYNEQFF. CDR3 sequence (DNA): TGCGCCAGCAGCCCAGGACAGGGGGGGTCCTACAATGAGCAGTTCTTC.

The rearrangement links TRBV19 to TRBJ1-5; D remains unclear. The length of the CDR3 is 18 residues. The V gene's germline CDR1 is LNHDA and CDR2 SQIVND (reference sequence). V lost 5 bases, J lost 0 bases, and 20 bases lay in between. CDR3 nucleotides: TGTGCCAGTAGTCTCGGACGGATGGATGGGGATAGCAATCAGCCCCAGCATTTT. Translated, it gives CASSLGRMDGDSNQPQHF.

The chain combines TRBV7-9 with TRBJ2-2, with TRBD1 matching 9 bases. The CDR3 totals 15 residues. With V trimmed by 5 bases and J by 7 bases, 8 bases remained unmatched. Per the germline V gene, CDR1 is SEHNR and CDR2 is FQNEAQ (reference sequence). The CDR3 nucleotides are TGTGCCAGCAGCCCACCCGGGACAGGGCACGGGGAGCTGTTTTTT. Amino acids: CASSPPGTGHGELFF.

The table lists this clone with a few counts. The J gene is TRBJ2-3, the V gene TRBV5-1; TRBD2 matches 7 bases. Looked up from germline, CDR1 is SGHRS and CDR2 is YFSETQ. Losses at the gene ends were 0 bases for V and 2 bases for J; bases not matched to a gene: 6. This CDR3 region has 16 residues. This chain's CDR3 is CASSLALAELTDTQYF. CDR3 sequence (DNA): TGCGCCAGCAGCTTGGCCCTAGCGGAGCTCACAGATACGCAGTATTTT.

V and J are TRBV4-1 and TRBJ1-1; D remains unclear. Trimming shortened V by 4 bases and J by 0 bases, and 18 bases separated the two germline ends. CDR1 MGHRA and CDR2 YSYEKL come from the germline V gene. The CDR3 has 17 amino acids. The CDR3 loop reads CASSPSRYNFLNTEAFF. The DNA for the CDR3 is TGCGCCAGCAGCCCTAGCCGATACAACTTTCTGAACACTGAAGCTTTCTTT.

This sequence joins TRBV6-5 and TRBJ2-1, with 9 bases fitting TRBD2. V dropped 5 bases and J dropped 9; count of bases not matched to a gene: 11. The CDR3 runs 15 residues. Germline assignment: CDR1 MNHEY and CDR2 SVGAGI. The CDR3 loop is CASSTGGGRASEQFF. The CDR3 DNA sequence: TGTGCCAGCAGTACAGGTGGCGGGAGGGCTAGTGAGCAGTTCTTC.

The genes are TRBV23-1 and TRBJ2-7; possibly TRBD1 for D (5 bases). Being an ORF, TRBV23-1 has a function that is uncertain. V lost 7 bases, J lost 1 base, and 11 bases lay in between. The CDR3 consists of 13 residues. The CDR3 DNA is TGCGCCAGCACTCGACAGCCATCCTACGAGCAGTACTTC. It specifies CASTRQPSYEQYF.

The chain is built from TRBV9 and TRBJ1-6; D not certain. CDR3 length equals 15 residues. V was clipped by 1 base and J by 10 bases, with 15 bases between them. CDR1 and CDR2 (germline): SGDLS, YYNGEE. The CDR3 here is CASSVTHGGGSPLHF. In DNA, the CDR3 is TGTGCCAGCAGCGTAACACATGGCGGCGGCTCACCCCTCCACTTT.

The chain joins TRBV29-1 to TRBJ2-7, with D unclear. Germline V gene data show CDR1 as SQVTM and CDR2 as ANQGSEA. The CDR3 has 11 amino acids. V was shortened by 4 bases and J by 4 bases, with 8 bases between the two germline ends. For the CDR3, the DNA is TGCAGCGTTGGGGCCGAGTACGAGCAGTACTTC. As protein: CSVGAEYEQYF.

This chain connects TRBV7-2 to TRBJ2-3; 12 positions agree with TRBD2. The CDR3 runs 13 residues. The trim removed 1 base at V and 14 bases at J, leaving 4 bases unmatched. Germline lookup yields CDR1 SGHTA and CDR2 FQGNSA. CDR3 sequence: CASSLDLAGGAYF. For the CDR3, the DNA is TGTGCCAGCAGCTTAGACCTAGCGGGAGGGGCGTATTTT.

The CDR3 coding sequence is TGTGCCAGCACCGGGACATTCGCGGGTGGGGCCAACGTCCTGACTTTC. It translates to CASTGTFAGGANVLTF. The chain employs TRBV7-2 and TRBJ2-6, with D maybe TRBD1 (6 bases). The CDR3 is 16 amino acids. V was cut by 7 bases and J by 3 bases, with 16 bases left in between. The germline CDR1 and CDR2 sequences are SGHTA and FQGNSA.

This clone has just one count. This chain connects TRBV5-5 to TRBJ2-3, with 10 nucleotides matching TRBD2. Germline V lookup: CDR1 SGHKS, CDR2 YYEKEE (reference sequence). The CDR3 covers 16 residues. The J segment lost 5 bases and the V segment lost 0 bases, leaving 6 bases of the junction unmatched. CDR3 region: CASSLVSSGSRDTQYF. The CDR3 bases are TGTGCCAGCAGCTTGGTTTCTAGCGGGAGTAGAGATACGCAGTATTTT.

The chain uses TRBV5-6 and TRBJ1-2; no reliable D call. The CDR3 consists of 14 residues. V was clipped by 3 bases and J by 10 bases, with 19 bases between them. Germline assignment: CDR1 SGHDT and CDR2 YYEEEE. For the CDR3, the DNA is TGTGCCAGCAGCTCGATTACAGCTAGGATAACCTACACCTTC. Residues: CASSSITARITYTF.

CDR3 sequence: CASSQVVHLMDTEAFF. The CDR3 region has the DNA TGTGCCAGCAGCCAAGTTGTACATTTAATGGACACTGAAGCTTTCTTT. The V and J genes are TRBV4-2 and TRBJ1-1; D is uncertain. CDR1 and CDR2 from the germline V gene are LGHNA and YNFKEQ. The CDR3 contains 16 residues. Trimming left V 1 base short and J 3 bases short, with 15 bases between.

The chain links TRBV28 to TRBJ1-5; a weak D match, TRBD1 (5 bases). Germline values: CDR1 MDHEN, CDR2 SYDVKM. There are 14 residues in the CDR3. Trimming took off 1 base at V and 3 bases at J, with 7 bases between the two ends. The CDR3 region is CASSLSGTNQPQHF. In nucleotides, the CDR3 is TGTGCCAGCAGTTTATCAGGGACCAATCAGCCCCAGCATTTT.

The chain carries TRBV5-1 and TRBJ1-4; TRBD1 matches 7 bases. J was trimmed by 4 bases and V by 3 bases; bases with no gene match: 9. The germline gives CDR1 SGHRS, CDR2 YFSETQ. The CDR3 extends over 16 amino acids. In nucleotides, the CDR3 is TGCGCCAGCAGCTATTCTCCGGGACAGCTTAATGAAAAACTGTTTTTT. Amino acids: CASSYSPGQLNEKLFF.